A single T cell receptor (beta chain) is shown here with its context. Antigen: not known. CDR3 size: 13 residues. CDR1 SGHRS and CDR2 YFSETQ come from the germline V gene. V lost 4 bases to trimming and J lost 5 bases, with 9 bases between them. This entry comes from a study of PD-1 blockade in classical Hodgkin lymphoma. Study-level findings and limits: Complete responders matched newly diagnosed patients in baseline diversity. Repertoire differences lack defined causes, possibly disease activity or prior therapy. Reports described newly diagnosed patients as having lower baseline TCR diversity than healthy donors.

Brentuximab vedotin exposure varied, and every patient relapsed after autologous stem cell transplantation. TCRdb's table, derived via immunoSEQ multiplex PCR, lists solely in-frame clones and lacks some. The table has tens of thousands of clones, 83% seen once; the top ten hold about 21%. The chain couples TRBV5-1 to TRBJ2-2; D remains ambiguous. This TCR derives from a human donor with classical Hodgkin lymphoma. The material was peripheral blood mononuclear cells (PBMCs), obtained before the second cycle of nivolumab. CDR3 sequence (DNA): TGCGCCAGCAGCCCCAGTGGTACCGGGGAGCTGTTTTTT. This translates into CASSPSGTGELFF.